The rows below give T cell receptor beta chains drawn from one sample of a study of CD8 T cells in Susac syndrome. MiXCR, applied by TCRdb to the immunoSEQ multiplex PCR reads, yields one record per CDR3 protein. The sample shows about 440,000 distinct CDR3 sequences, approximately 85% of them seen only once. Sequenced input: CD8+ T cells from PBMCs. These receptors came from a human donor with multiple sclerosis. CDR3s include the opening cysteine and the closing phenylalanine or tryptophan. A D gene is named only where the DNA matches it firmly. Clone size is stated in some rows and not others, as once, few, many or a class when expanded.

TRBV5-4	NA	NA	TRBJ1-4	CASSPHPASTNEKLFF	TGTGCCAGCAGCCCCCACCCGGCCTCAACTAATGAAAAACTGTTTTTT
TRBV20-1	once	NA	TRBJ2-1	CSAPVARTYNEQFF	TGCAGTGCCCCGGTAGCTCGGACCTACAATGAGCAGTTCTTC
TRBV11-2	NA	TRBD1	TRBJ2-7	CASRGQGTHEQYF	TGTGCCAGCAGAGGACAGGGGACCCACGAGCAGTACTTC
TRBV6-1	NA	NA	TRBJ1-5	CASSPWDLRNQPQHF	TGTGCCAGCAGCCCTTGGGACCTTCGCAATCAGCCCCAGCATTTT
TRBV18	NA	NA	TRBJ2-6	CASSWDYSANVLTF	TGTGCCAGCTCTTGGGATTACTCGGCCAACGTCCTGACTTTC
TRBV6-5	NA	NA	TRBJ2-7	CASSSAQSSSYEQYF	TGTGCCAGCAGTTCCGCCCAGAGTAGCTCCTACGAGCAGTACTTC
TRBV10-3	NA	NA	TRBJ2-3	CAIRSLEDTQYF	TGTGCCATCAGGAGTCTAGAAGATACGCAGTATTTT
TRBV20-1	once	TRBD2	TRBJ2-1	CSARGLAGEQFF	TGCAGTGCTAGGGGACTAGCGGGAGAGCAGTTCTTC
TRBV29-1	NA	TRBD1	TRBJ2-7	CSVEVRQGARYEQYF	TGCAGCGTTGAAGTAAGACAGGGGGCTCGATACGAGCAGTACTTC
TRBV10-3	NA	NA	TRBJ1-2	CAISAQDPYGYTF	TGTGCCATCAGTGCCCAGGATCCCTATGGCTACACCTTC
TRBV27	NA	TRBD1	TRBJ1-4	CASSRQGPTNEKLFF	TGTGCCAGCAGTCGACAGGGGCCAACTAATGAAAAACTGTTTTTT
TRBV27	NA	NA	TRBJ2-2	CASSLGVIGELFF	TGTGCCAGCAGTTTGGGGGTTATCGGGGAGCTGTTTTTT
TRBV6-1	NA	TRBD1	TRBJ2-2	CASWTGGGTNTGELFF	TGTGCCAGTTGGACAGGGGGAGGAACGAACACCGGGGAGCTGTTTTTT
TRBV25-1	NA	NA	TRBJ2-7	CASSVGRPDSYEQYF	TGTGCCAGCAGTGTTGGACGGCCCGACTCCTACGAGCAGTACTTC
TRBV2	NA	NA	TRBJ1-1	CASSYTGPAALNTEAFF	TGTGCCAGCAGTTACACCGGGCCGGCGGCCTTGAACACTGAAGCTTTCTTT
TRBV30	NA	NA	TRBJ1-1	CAWSGGAQVTEAFF	TGTGCCTGGAGTGGGGGGGCGCAGGTGACTGAAGCTTTCTTT
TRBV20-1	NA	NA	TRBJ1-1	CSASWQLNTEAFF	TGCAGTGCTAGTTGGCAGCTCAACACTGAAGCTTTCTTT
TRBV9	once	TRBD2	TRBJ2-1	CASSASGSSWNEQFF	TGTGCCAGCAGCGCCAGCGGGAGTTCTTGGAATGAGCAGTTCTTC
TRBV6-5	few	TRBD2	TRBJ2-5	CASSYLTSGEKETQYF	TGTGCCAGCAGTTACTTGACTAGCGGGGAGAAAGAGACCCAGTACTTC
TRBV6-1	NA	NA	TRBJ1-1	CASWGATEEDTEAFF	TGTGCCAGCTGGGGGGCCACGGAGGAGGACACTGAAGCTTTCTTT
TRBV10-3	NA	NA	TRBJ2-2	CAIISVNTGELFF	TGTGCCATCATATCCGTCAACACCGGGGAGCTGTTTTTT
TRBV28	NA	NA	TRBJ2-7	CASSSVEQGNPSYGPSYEQYF	TGTGCCAGCAGTTCGGTCGAGCAAGGTAATCCTTCCTACGGACCTTCCTACGAGCAGTACTTC
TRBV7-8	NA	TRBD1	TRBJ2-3	CASSLGTGGVPLSYF	TGTGCCAGCAGCTTAGGTACAGGGGGTGTCCCTTTATCGTATTTT
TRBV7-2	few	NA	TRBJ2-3	CASSLQGTDTQYF	TGTGCCAGCAGCTTACAGGGGACAGATACGCAGTATTTT
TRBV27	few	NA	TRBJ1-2	CASRSPIPGYTF	TGTGCCAGCAGGAGTCCTATTCCGGGCTACACCTTC
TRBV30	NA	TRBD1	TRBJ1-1	CAWDRDISEAFF	TGTGCCTGGGACAGGGATATATCTGAAGCTTTCTTT
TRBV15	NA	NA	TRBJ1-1	CATSGTEAFF	TGTGCCACCAGCGGTACTGAAGCTTTCTTT
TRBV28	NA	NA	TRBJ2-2	CASSPRTEDTGELFF	TGTGCCAGCAGTCCCCGGACCGAGGACACCGGGGAGCTGTTTTTT
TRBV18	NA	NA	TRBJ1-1	CASSDQGDPTEAFF	TGTGCCAGCTCCGATCAAGGGGATCCCACTGAAGCTTTCTTT
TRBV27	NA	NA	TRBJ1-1	CASSGQGNTEAFF	TGTGCCAGCAGTGGTCAGGGGAACACTGAAGCTTTCTTT
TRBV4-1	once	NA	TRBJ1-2	CASSQEWEGSRGYTF	TGCGCCAGCAGCCAAGAATGGGAGGGGAGTCGAGGCTACACCTTC
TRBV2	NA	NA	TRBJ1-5	CASVGRGDDFSNQPQHF	TGTGCCAGCGTCGGCAGGGGCGACGACTTTAGCAATCAGCCCCAGCATTTT
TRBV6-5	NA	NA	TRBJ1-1	CASSYSEAMNTEAFF	TGTGCCAGCAGTTACTCTGAGGCGATGAACACTGAAGCTTTCTTT
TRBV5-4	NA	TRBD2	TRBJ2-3	CASTSGRSGDTQYF	TGTGCCAGTACTAGCGGGAGGTCCGGGGATACGCAGTATTTT
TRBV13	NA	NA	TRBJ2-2	CASSSREFRSGRTGELFF	TGTGCCAGCAGCTCCCGAGAGTTCCGTTCAGGGCGGACCGGGGAGCTGTTTTTT
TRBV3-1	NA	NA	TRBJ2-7	CASSQAGEAPYEQYF	TGTGCCAGCAGCCAGGCAGGGGAGGCCCCCTACGAGCAGTACTTC
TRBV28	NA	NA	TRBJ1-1	CASSLWGRMNTEAFF	TGTGCCAGCAGTTTATGGGGCAGGATGAACACTGAAGCTTTCTTT
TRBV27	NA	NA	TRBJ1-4	CASSLSGEKLFF	TGTGCCAGCAGTTTATCAGGTGAAAAACTGTTTTTT
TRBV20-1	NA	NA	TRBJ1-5	CSANDAGVTGNQPQHF	TGCAGTGCCAATGACGCCGGGGTGACCGGCAATCAGCCCCAGCATTTT
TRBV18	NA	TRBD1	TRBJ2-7	CASSGTGAHEQYF	TGTGCCAGCTCGGGGACAGGGGCACACGAGCAGTACTTC
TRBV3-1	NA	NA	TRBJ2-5	CASSSTVGRETQYF	TGTGCCAGCAGCAGTACCGTGGGTCGGGAGACCCAGTACTTC
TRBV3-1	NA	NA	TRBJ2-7	CASSQVNKGDHEQYF	TGTGCCAGCAGCCAAGTGAATAAGGGGGACCACGAGCAGTACTTC
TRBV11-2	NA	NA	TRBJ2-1	CASSLGQEPGYNEQFF	TGTGCCAGCAGCTTAGGTCAGGAACCCGGTTACAATGAGCAGTTCTTC
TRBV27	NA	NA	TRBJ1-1	CASRINTEAFF	TGTGCCAGCAGGATAAACACTGAAGCTTTCTTT
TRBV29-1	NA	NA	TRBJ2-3	CSVEELTDTQYF	TGCAGCGTTGAAGAACTCACAGATACGCAGTATTTT
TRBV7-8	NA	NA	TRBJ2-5	CASNTVAGRQETQYF	TGTGCCAGCAACACGGTGGCAGGGAGACAAGAGACCCAGTACTTC
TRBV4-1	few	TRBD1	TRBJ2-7	CASSQWVGTDYEQYF	TGCGCCAGCAGCCAATGGGTAGGGACAGACTACGAGCAGTACTTC